Listed below are T cell receptor beta chains from one sample, sequenced in a study of blood T cells in healthy people across ages. MiXCR, applied by TCRdb to the 5' RACE reads, yields one record per CDR3 protein. This sample has over a million distinct CDR3 sequences; 59% occur once, and the top ten carry 6.5% to 8.5%. Source material: blood. The receptors stem from a young man in good health. Both conserved end residues are part of each CDR3. The order of the fields is D gene, J gene, clone size, V gene, CDR3 DNA, CDR3 protein. A D gene is named only where the DNA matches it firmly. The listing skips clone size in some rows; elsewhere it reads once, few, many or a size class.

-,TRBJ2-7,-,TRBV5-6,TGTGCCAGCAGTCCCGATTCACAGGGTATCCCCTACGAGCAGTACTTC,CASSPDSQGIPYEQYF
-,TRBJ2-1,few,TRBV20-1,TGCAGTGCTTCCCCGCGGGCCTACAATGAGCAGTTCTTC,CSASPRAYNEQFF
TRBD1,TRBJ1-1,many,TRBV29-1,TGCAGCGTACTCGAACAGGGGGCGCGGAACACTGAAGCTTTCTTT,CSVLEQGARNTEAFF
TRBD1,TRBJ2-3,few,TRBV24-1,TGTGCCATCGGGACAGACTCCACAGATACGCAGTATTTT,CAIGTDSTDTQYF
-,TRBJ1-4,-,TRBV29-1,TGCGGCGTTGAAGTAGGAGGGACTAGGGAAAAACTGTTTTTT,CGVEVGGTREKLFF
-,TRBJ2-7,-,TRBV5-1,TGCGCCAGCAGCTTGGACCCGCTCAGGGGGGCCTACGAGCAGTACTTC,CASSLDPLRGAYEQYF
TRBD2,TRBJ2-5,-,TRBV12-3/TRBV12-4,TGTGCCAGCAGTTCCAATCCGGGACTAGCAGGAGAGACCCAGTACTTC,CASSSNPGLAGETQYF
-,TRBJ2-5,-,TRBV20-1,TGCAGTGCTGGCGGGAGGACAGGGGTAGAGACCCAGTACTTC,CSAGGRTGVETQYF
-,TRBJ2-1,-,TRBV7-8,TGTGCCAGCAGCTTTGGCGGGTCGACGTTGAATGAGCAGTTCTTC,CASSFGGSTLNEQFF
-,TRBJ2-7,-,TRBV20-1,TGCAGTGCTCTGGACAGATTCTCCTACGAGCAGTACTTC,CSALDRFSYEQYF
TRBD1,TRBJ1-4,-,TRBV4-3,TGCGCCAGCAGCCTCAACAGGGGCACTAATGAAAAACTGTTTTTT,CASSLNRGTNEKLFF
-,TRBJ2-7,few,TRBV29-1,TGCAGCGTTGTTACAGTCTACGAGCAGTACTTC,CSVVTVYEQYF
-,TRBJ2-1,-,TRBV27,TGTGCCAGCAGTTTATTTGTTCGGGCCTCCGATGAGCAGTTCTTC,CASSLFVRASDEQFF
TRBD2,TRBJ2-7,few,TRBV12-3/TRBV12-4,TGTGCCAGCAGTCCATCAGGACTAGCGGGGTACGAGCAGTACTTC,CASSPSGLAGYEQYF
TRBD2,TRBJ2-3,-,TRBV20-1,TGCAGTGCCACCCTTTCTAGCGGGGGGAACACAGATACGCAGTATTTT,CSATLSSGGNTDTQYF
-,TRBJ2-6,-,TRBV6-5,TGTGCCAGCAGTTACTTTCTGGACAGTCTCTCTGGGGCCAACGTCCTGACTTTC,CASSYFLDSLSGANVLTF
-,TRBJ2-2,once,TRBV3-1,TGTGCCAGCAGCCAAGGGGGATGGGGTCCGACCACCGGGGAGCTGTTTTTT,CASSQGGWGPTTGELFF
TRBD2,TRBJ2-5,few,TRBV7-9,TGTGCCAGCAGCGTCGGCGGGGGACGGGAGACCCAGTACTTC,CASSVGGGRETQYF
-,TRBJ2-7,-,TRBV7-2,TGTGCCAGCAGCTCAATCAGGGACCGAAGCACCTACGAGCAGTACTTC,CASSSIRDRSTYEQYF
-,TRBJ2-5,few,TRBV29-1,TGCAGCGTTGTCAAAGGCCAAGAGACCCAGTACTTC,CSVVKGQETQYF
-,TRBJ1-5,-,TRBV12-5,TGTGCTAGTGCCCTTGGGGCCCAGGTCAATCAGCCCCAGCATTTT,CASALGAQVNQPQHF
-,TRBJ1-2,-,TRBV4-2,TGTGCCAGCAGCCAAGATCTGGGTTCCGTCGGCTACACCTTC,CASSQDLGSVGYTF
-,TRBJ2-1,-,TRBV18,TGTGCCAGCTCACCGAATAGCGCAGGGTCCTACAATGAGCAGTTCTTC,CASSPNSAGSYNEQFF
-,TRBJ1-6,once,TRBV27,TGTGCCAGCAGTTTATTTCAGGAGTCACCCCTCCACTTT,CASSLFQESPLHF
-,TRBJ2-7,-,TRBV23-1,TGCGCCAGCAGTCAAGCCCTAGGTCCGTCCTACGAGCAGTACTTC,CASSQALGPSYEQYF
-,TRBJ2-5,-,TRBV4-2,TGTGCCAGCAGCCAAGACATGTGGGCAGACAGGAAAGAAGAGACCCAGTACTTC,CASSQDMWADRKEETQYF
-,TRBJ2-7,-,TRBV12-3/TRBV12-4,TGTGCCAGCAGCAAACACAGGCCCCCCTCCTACGAGCAGTACTTC,CASSKHRPPSYEQYF
-,TRBJ2-5,-,TRBV4-1,TGCGCCAGCAGCGAAATGACGTACAACCAAGAGACCCAGTACTTC,CASSEMTYNQETQYF
TRBD2,TRBJ2-1,-,TRBV12-3/TRBV12-4,TGTGCCAGCAGTTCTCAAAAGACTAGCGGGCGTTACAATGAGCAGTTCTTC,CASSSQKTSGRYNEQFF
-,TRBJ1-5,once,TRBV4-1,TGCGCCAGCAGCCCCAGGACACCCTACGGCAATCAGCCCCAGCATTTT,CASSPRTPYGNQPQHF
-,TRBJ2-3,-,TRBV7-9,TGTGCCAGCACCCCCTGCTGGGGTAAAAGCACAGATACGCAGTATTTT,CASTPCWGKSTDTQYF
TRBD2,TRBJ2-1,few,TRBV4-2,TGTGCCAGCAGTCCTCGGGAGGCCTCCTACAATGAGCAGTTCTTC,CASSPREASYNEQFF
TRBD1,TRBJ2-3,-,TRBV20-1,TGCAGTGTCGCGAACCGGGACAGTAGCACAGATACGCAGTATTTT,CSVANRDSSTDTQYF
-,TRBJ2-1,-,TRBV10-3,TGTGCCATCAGTCCCGACAGAAACGAGTACAATGAGCAGTTCTTC,CAISPDRNEYNEQFF
TRBD2,TRBJ2-1,-,TRBV20-1,TGCAGTGCTAGATCTCCTAGCGGGGGGAGCTCCTACAATGAGCAGTTCTTC,CSARSPSGGSSYNEQFF
-,TRBJ2-7,-,TRBV6-6,TGTGCCAGCAGTTACGCCCCGGGGTGGGACGAGCAGTACTTC,CASSYAPGWDEQYF
-,TRBJ2-1,few,TRBV5-1,TGCGCCAGCAGCCCGGGGGTCACGGAGCAGTTCTTC,CASSPGVTEQFF
TRBD1,TRBJ2-7,-,TRBV7-2,TGTGCCAGCAGCTTCGCGACAGGGGAATCCTACGAGCAGTACTTC,CASSFATGESYEQYF
TRBD2,TRBJ2-1,few,TRBV7-9,TGTGCCAGCAGCTTAGCTCGGAGCGGGAGGCAGTTCTTC,CASSLARSGRQFF
-,TRBJ1-2,few,TRBV20-1,TGCAGTGCTAGGGAGGTAGGGATTTCCCTCAGAGGCTACACCTTC,CSAREVGISLRGYTF
-,TRBJ2-1,-,TRBV5-1,TGCGCCAGCAGCTTGACGGACGGTGAGCAGTTCTTC,CASSLTDGEQFF
-,TRBJ2-1,once,TRBV4-2,TGTGCCAGCAGCCAAGCTTCTCGGGAGTTCAACGAGCAGTTCTTC,CASSQASREFNEQFF
TRBD1,TRBJ2-7,few,TRBV12-3/TRBV12-4,TGTGCCAGCAGCTACGGGACAGGGGAGCAGTACTTC,CASSYGTGEQYF